Below, one T cell receptor (beta chain) is given with its context. Its antigen remains unidentified. Germline V gene sequence: CDR1 LNHDA, CDR2 SQIVND (reference sequence). CDR3 length: 14 residues. V shed 1 base and J shed 5 bases, with 11 bases lying between them. Sorted-subset replicate PCR reactions contained 200 to 250 ng DNA, corresponding to some 29,000 T cell genomes. Using immunoSEQ multiplex PCR, the repertoire was profiled, and TCRdb retains in-frame clones only, with some absent. The table has about 660,000 clones, around 74% seen once; the top ten hold 1.7%. The source of the sample is a study of shared clonotypes between healthy human individuals. General study findings and limits: Memory subsets had estimated richness that was generally smaller than that of naive subsets.

V is TRBV19 and J is TRBJ1-1; D ambiguous. Sequenced: memory CD4+ T cells sorted from blood. Subset in this sample: CD45RA-negative fraction. The source is a woman in her twenties or thirties in good health. The CDR3: CASSIVEGGTEAFF. CDR3 bases: TGTGCCAGTAGTATAGTGGAGGGCGGGACTGAAGCTTTCTTT.